Below are 3 T cell receptor beta chains sequenced from a single sample in a study of blood T cell repertoires in COVID-19. The protocol was immunoSEQ multiplex PCR, while the TCRdb copy is restricted to in-frame clones and leaves out a portion. Here the sample spans approximately 160,000 clones, more than 85% being singletons. The sequenced sample consisted of peripheral blood. These receptors were collected from a woman aged 55-69 years with COVID-19, enrolled during active disease.

This sequence joins TRBV10-2 and TRBJ2-1; D may be TRBD1 (6 bases). Germline V gene data show CDR1 as WSHSY and CDR2 as SAAADI. CDR3 length: 14 residues. V lost 7 bases and J lost 0, with 10 bases in between. The CDR3 loop is CASKQGPSYNEQFF. In DNA form, the CDR3 reads TGCGCCAGCAAACAGGGCCCCTCCTACAATGAGCAGTTCTTC.

The chain links TRBV7-3 to TRBJ1-1, with TRBD1 matching over 7 bases. The CDR3 contains 15 residues. V was pared by 5 bases and J by 4 bases, with 10 bases of the junction left unmatched. Germline-derived CDR1 and CDR2 are SGHTA and FQGTGA. DNA of the CDR3: TGTGCCAGCAGCCTATACCCGACAGGGACCACTGAAGCTTTCTTT. It codes for CASSLYPTGTTEAFF.

The V call is TRBV7-3, the J call TRBJ1-1; D is unclear. Trimming left V 5 bases short and J 3 bases short, with 10 bases between. The CDR3 sequence is 13 residues long. Germline CDR1 is SGHTA and CDR2 is FQGTGA. The DNA of the CDR3 is TGTGCCAGCAGCCCCAACCTACACACTGAAGCTTTCTTT. Protein product: CASSPNLHTEAFF.